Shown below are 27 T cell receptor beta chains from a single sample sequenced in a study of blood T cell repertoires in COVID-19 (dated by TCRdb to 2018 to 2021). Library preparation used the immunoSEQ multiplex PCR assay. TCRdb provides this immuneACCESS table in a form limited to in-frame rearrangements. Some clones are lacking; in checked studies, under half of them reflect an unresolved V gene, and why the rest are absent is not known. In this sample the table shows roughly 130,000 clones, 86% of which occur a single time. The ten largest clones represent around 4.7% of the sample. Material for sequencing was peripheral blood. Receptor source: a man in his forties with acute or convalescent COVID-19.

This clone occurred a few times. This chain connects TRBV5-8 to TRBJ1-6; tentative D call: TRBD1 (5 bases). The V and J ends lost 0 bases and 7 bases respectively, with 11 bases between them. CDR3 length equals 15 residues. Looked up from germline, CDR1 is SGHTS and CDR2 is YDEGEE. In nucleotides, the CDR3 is TGTGCCAGCAGCTTGGATGGGGCCGACAATTCACCCCTCCACTTT. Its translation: CASSLDGADNSPLHF.

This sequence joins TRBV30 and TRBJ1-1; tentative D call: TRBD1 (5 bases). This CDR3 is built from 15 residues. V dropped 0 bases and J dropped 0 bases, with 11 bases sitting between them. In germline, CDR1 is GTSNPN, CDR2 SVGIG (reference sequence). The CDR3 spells CAWSVRQGLNTEAFF. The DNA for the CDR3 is TGTGCCTGGAGTGTACGCCAGGGTTTGAACACTGAAGCTTTCTTT.

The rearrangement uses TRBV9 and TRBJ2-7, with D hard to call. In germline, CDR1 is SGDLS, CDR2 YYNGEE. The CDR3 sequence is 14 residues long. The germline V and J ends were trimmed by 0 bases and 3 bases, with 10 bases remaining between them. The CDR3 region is CASSVGLEFYEQYF. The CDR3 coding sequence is TGTGCCAGCAGCGTAGGACTGGAATTCTACGAGCAGTACTTC.

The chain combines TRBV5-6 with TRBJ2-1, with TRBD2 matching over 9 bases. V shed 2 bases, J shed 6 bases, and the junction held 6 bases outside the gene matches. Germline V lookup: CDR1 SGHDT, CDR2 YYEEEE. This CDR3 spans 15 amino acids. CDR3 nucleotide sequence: TGTGCCAGCAGCTTTGGAGCGGGAGGTTCCAATGAGCAGTTCTTC. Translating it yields CASSFGAGGSNEQFF.

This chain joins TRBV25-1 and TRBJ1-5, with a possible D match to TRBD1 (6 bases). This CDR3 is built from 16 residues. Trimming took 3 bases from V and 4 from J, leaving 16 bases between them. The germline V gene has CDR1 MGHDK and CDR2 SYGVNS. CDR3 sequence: CASSEQGTRGNQPQHF. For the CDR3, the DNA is TGTGCCAGCAGTGAGCAAGGGACACGAGGGAATCAGCCCCAGCATTTT.

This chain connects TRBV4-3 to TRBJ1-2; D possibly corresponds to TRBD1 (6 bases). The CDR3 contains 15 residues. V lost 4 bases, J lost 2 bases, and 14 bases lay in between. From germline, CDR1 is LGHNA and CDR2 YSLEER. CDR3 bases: TGCGCCAGCAGCCGAGCATTGACAGGCAACTATGGCTACACCTTC. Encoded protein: CASSRALTGNYGYTF.

In nucleotides, the CDR3 is TGTGCCAGCAGCTTAGGAAGTCTAGCGGGAATTCCAGATACGCAGTATTTT. Amino acid sequence: CASSLGSLAGIPDTQYF. V usage is TRBV7-8 and J usage is TRBJ2-3, with 9 bases aligning to TRBD2. The germline V gene encodes CDR1 SGHVS and CDR2 FQNEAQ. V was pared by 1 base and J by 4 bases, with 9 bases of the junction left unmatched. There are 17 residues in the CDR3.

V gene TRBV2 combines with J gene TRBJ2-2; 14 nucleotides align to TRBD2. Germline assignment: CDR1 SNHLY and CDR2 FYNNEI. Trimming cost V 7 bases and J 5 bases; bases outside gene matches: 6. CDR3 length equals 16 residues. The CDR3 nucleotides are TGTGCCAGCACCGGGACTAGCGGGAGAGGGACCGGGGAGCTGTTTTTT. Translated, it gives CASTGTSGRGTGELFF.

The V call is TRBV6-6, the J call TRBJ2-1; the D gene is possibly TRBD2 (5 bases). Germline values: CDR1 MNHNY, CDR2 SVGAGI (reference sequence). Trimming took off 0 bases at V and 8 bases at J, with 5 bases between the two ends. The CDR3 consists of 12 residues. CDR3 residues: CASSYSGDEQFF. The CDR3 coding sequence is TGTGCCAGCAGTTACTCCGGGGATGAGCAGTTCTTC.

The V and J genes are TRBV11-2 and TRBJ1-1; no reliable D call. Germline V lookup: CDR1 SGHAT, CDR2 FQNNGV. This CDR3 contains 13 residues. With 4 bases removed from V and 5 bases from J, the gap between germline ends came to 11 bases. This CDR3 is CASSSEPGTEAFF. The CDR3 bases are TGTGCCAGCAGCTCGGAACCGGGGACTGAAGCTTTCTTT.

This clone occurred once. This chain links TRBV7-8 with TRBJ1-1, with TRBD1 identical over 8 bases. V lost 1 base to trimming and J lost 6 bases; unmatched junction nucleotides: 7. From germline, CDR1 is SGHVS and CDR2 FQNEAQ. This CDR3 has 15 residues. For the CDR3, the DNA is TGTGCCAGCAGCTTAGACCGGACAGGGCTCCCTGAAGCTTTCTTT. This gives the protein CASSLDRTGLPEAFF.

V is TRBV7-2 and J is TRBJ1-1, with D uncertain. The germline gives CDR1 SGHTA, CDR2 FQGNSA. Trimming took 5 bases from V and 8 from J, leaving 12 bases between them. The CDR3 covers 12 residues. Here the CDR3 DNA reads TGTGCCAGCAGCAGCCCCAGGAGGGAAGCTTTCTTT. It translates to CASSSPRREAFF.

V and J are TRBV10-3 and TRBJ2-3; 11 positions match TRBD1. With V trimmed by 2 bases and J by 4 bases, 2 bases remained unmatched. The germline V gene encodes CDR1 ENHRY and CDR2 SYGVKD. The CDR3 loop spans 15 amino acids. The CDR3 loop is CAISEGTGGADTQYF. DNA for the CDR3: TGTGCCATCAGTGAGGGGACAGGGGGGGCAGATACGCAGTATTTT.

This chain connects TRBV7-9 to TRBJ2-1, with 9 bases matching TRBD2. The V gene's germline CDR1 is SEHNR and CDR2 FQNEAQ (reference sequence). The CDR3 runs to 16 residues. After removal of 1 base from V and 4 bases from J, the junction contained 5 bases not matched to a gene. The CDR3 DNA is TGTGCCAGCAGCTTAGGCCAGACTAGCGGATACAATGAGCAGTTCTTC. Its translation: CASSLGQTSGYNEQFF.

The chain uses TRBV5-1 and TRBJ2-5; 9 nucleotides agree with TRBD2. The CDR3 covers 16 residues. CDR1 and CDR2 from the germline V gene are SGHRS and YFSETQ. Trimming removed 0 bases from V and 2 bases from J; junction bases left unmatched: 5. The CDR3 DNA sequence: TGCGCCAGCAGCTTGGGACTAGCGGAAATTCAAGAGACCCAGTACTTC. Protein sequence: CASSLGLAEIQETQYF.

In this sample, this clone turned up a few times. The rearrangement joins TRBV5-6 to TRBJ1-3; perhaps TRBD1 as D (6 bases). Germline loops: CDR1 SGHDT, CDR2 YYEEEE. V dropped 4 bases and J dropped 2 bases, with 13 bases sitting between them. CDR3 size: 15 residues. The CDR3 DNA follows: TGTGCCAGCAGCGCCAGGGGTTTGGCTGGAAACACCATATATTTT. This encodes CASSARGLAGNTIYF.

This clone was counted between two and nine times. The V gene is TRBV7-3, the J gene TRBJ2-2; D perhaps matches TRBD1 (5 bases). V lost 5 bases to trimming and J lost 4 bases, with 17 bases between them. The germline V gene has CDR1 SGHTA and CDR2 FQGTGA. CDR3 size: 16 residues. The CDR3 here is CASSLPKGMGTGELFF. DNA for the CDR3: TGTGCCAGCAGCCTCCCTAAGGGGATGGGCACCGGGGAGCTGTTTTTT.

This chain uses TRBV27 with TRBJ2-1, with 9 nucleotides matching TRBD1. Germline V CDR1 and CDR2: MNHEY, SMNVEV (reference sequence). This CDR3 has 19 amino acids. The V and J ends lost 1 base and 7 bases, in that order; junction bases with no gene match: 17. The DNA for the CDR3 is TGTGCCAGCAGTTTATTCCCGTATAACACTGGGACAGGGAGGAATGAGCAGTTCTTC. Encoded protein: CASSLFPYNTGTGRNEQFF.

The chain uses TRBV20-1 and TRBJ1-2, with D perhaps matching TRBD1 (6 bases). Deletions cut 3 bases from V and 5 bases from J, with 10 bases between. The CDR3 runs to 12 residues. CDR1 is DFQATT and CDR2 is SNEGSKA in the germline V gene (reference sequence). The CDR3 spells CSASGQLYGYTF. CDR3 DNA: TGCAGTGCTAGTGGACAGCTTTATGGCTACACCTTC.

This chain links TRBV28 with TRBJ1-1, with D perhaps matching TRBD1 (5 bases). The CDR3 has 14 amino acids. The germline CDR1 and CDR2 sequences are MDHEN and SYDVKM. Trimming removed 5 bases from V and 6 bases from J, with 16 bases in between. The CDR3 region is CASSLPQGGPEAFF. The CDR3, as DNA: TGTGCCAGCAGTCTCCCCCAGGGCGGACCTGAAGCTTTCTTT.

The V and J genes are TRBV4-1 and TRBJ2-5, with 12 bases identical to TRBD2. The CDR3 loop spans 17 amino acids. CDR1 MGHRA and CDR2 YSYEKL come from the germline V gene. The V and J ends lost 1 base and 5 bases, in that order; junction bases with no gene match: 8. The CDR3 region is CASSQGLAGAGGETQYF. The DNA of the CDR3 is TGCGCCAGCAGCCAAGGACTAGCGGGAGCCGGGGGGGAGACCCAGTACTTC.

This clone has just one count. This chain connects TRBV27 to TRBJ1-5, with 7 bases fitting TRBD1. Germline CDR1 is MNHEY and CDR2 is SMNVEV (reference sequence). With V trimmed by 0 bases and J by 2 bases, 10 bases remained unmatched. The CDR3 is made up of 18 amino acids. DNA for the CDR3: TGTGCCAGCAGTTTATCGGGACAGAGCCCGTTTGGCAATCAGCCCCAGCATTTT. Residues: CASSLSGQSPFGNQPQHF.

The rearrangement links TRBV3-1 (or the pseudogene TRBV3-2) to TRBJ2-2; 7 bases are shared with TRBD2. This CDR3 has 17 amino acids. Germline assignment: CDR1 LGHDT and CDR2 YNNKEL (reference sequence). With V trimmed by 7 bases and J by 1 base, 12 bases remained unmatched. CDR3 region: CASTKGRGGRNTGELFF. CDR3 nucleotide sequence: TGTGCCAGCACCAAAGGGAGGGGCGGACGGAACACCGGGGAGCTGTTTTTT.

The CDR3 DNA reads TGTGCCAGCAGTGAACGTGTGAACACTGAAGCTTTCTTT. Translated: CASSERVNTEAFF. The chain recombines TRBV2 with TRBJ1-1, with no clear D. V shed 2 bases and J shed 0 bases, with 4 bases lying between them. This CDR3 region has 13 residues. Looked up from germline, CDR1 is SNHLY and CDR2 is FYNNEI.

CDR3 nucleotide sequence: TGTGCCAGCAGTGAGGACTGGACTAGCGGGAGGCATGAGCAGTTCTTC. It is translated as CASSEDWTSGRHEQFF. The chain has TRBV2 and TRBJ2-1, with 14 bases aligning to TRBD2. The CDR3 totals 16 residues. Germline V gene data show CDR1 as SNHLY and CDR2 as FYNNEI. V trimming: 3 bases; J trimming: 8 bases; junction bases outside the gene matches: 6.

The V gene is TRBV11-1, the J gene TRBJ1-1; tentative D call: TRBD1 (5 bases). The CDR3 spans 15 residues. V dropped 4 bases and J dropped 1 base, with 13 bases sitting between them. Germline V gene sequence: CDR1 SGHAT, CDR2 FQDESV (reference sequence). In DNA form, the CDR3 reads TGTGCCAGCAGCTGGGAGGGACGCTCGAACACTGAAGCTTTCTTT. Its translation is CASSWEGRSNTEAFF.

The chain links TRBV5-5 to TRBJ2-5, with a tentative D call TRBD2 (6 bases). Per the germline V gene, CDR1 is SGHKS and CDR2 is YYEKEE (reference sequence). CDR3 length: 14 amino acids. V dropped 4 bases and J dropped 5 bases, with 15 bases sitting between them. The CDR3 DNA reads TGTGCCAGCAGCCCGGAGGGCAGAGTGGAGACCCAGTACTTC. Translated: CASSPEGRVETQYF. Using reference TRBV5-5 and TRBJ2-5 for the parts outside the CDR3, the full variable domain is DAGVTQSPTHLIKTRGQQVTLRCSPISGHKSVSWYQQVLGQGPQFIFQYYEKEERGRGNFPDRFSARQFPNYSSELNVNALLLGDSALYLCASSPEGRVETQYFGPGTRLLVL.